This T cell receptor beta chain was documented in a study of human T cells and chemical hapten exposure. The overall study: The sensitizing agent was 2% DPC, placed on around 2 cm by around 2 cm of upper inner arm skin. Findings of the study overall: Patch test score was positively correlated with the counts of TCRs that had expanded at PT1.

Stated time point: pre-sensitization, week 0. Treatment specified: therapeutic diphenylcyclopropenone sensitization with weekly scalp DPC. This clonotype was found a few times. What it recognizes is unknown. Per the original data handling: A per-sample median of around 100,000 TCRs was observed, with a range of roughly 20,000 to 750,000. One entry per CDR3 protein results from TCRdb running MiXCR on the RACE reads. In this record, the V and J calls reflect TCRdb's handling and not the investigators' own analysis. The table includes tens of thousands of distinct CDR3 sequences, roughly 15% detected once. With 2 bases clipped from V and 3 bases from J, the junction kept 4 bases outside the gene matches. CDR1 is MNHEY, CDR2 SVGAGI, per germline. This CDR3 region has 16 residues.

The origin of this receptor is a woman aged 45-65 years with alopecia areata. Some clones in this sample may be carry-over from other donors' samples. This sample comprised whole blood, obtained in connection with sensitization to the hapten diphenylcyclopropenone (DPC). The chain joins TRBV6-5 to TRBJ2-1, with 10 bases aligning to TRBD2. CDR3 loop: CASSYVVAGGYNEQFF. The CDR3 DNA is TGTGCCAGCAGTTACGTAGTAGCGGGGGGCTACAATGAGCAGTTCTTC.